What follows are 26 T cell receptor beta chains derived from one specimen sequenced in a study of cytomegalovirus exposure and HLA in healthy donors. Researchers ran the PCR with 60 Vbeta and 13 Jbeta primers. Sequenced by immunoSEQ multiplex PCR; TCRdb stores in-frame clones only, minus some. The ten top clones account for roughly 2.6%, within a sample of fewer than 150,000 clones. Sequencing was carried out using PBMCs. Every receptor here comes from a man aged 35 to 55 in good health and CMV-seronegative.

This chain joins TRBV5-8 and TRBJ2-3; TRBD2 is a possible D gene (7 bases). Trimming stripped 2 bases from V and 2 bases from J, with 15 bases between. The CDR3 sequence is 16 residues long. CDR1 is SGHTS, CDR2 YDEGEE, per germline. This chain's CDR3 is CASSFRGRGHTDTQYF. The CDR3 DNA reads TGTGCCAGCAGCTTTCGAGGGCGGGGGCACACAGATACGCAGTATTTT.

The CDR3 DNA follows: TGCGCCAGCAGCCGAGAGGGACAGGGGGCGTCCTACAATGAGCAGTTCTTC. This gives the protein CASSREGQGASYNEQFF. The V and J genes are TRBV4-1 and TRBJ2-1; 12 positions match TRBD1. With V trimmed by 4 bases and J by 1 base, 5 bases remained unmatched. Looked up from germline, CDR1 is MGHRA and CDR2 is YSYEKL. CDR3 size: 17 residues.

The chain employs TRBV5-4 and TRBJ1-1; D is ambiguous. Germline V gene data show CDR1 as SGHNT and CDR2 as YYREEE (reference sequence). Deletions cut 2 bases from V and 1 base from J, with 9 bases between. The CDR3 is 14 amino acids. CDR3 DNA sequence: TGTGCCAGCAGCTTAGACATCGCGAACACTGAAGCTTTCTTT. Its translation: CASSLDIANTEAFF.

The chain couples TRBV4-2 to TRBJ1-6; D gene ambiguous. Trimming took off 4 bases at V and 6 bases at J, with 13 bases between the two ends. This CDR3 contains 15 residues. Germline V CDR1 and CDR2: LGHNA, YNFKEQ. In DNA, the CDR3 is TGTGCCAGCAGCCCTTTGGAGGTCGGTAATTCACCCCTCCACTTT. As protein: CASSPLEVGNSPLHF.

This sequence joins TRBV28 and TRBJ1-6, with D possibly TRBD1 on 5 matching bases. Looked up from germline, CDR1 is MDHEN and CDR2 is SYDVKM. Trimming removed 6 bases at V and 11 bases at J, with 11 bases between. The CDR3 extends over 12 amino acids. CDR3 amino acids: CASRIGATPLHF. In DNA, the CDR3 is TGTGCCAGCAGAATAGGGGCGACACCCCTCCACTTT.

The CDR3 DNA reads as TGTGCCAGCAGAGGGAATCAGGGTTCGCAAGAGACCCAGTACTTC. The encoded protein is CASRGNQGSQETQYF. V is TRBV5-4 and J is TRBJ2-5; the D gene is possibly TRBD1 (5 bases). The CDR3 covers 15 residues. Per the germline V gene, CDR1 is SGHNT and CDR2 is YYREEE (reference sequence). Trimming took off 5 bases at V and 2 bases at J, with 16 bases between the two ends.

This chain joins TRBV5-4 and TRBJ2-7; possible D gene TRBD2, 7 bases. The ends were cut back, 6 bases at V and 3 bases at J, with 22 bases in the middle. The germline V gene has CDR1 SGHNT and CDR2 YYREEE (reference sequence). CDR3 size: 16 residues. CDR3 sequence: CASNEGGGGNYYEQYF. The CDR3 nucleotides are TGTGCCAGCAACGAGGGGGGAGGGGGAAACTACTACGAGCAGTACTTC.

This rearrangement joins TRBV28 to TRBJ2-2; 7 bases match TRBD1. This CDR3 has 12 residues. In germline, CDR1 is MDHEN, CDR2 SYDVKM. The ends lost 10 bases at V and 4 bases at J; junction bases unmatched: 3. The chain's CDR3 is CATDRATGELFF. Written as DNA, the CDR3 is TGTGCCACCGACAGGGCCACCGGGGAGCTGTTTTTT.

The chain has TRBV10-3 and TRBJ1-1; 8 bases align to TRBD1. The CDR3 runs to 16 residues. Germline CDR1 reads ENHRY; CDR2 reads SYGVKD. The V gene end was trimmed by 0 bases and the J gene end by 3 bases; junction bases not matched to a gene: 6. CDR3 amino acids: CAISESTGQGYTEAFF. DNA for the CDR3: TGTGCCATCAGTGAGTCCACCGGACAGGGATACACTGAAGCTTTCTTT.

CDR3 residues: CASSEFPTVSNQPQHF. The CDR3 DNA reads as TGTGCCAGCAGTGAATTCCCTACAGTTAGCAATCAGCCCCAGCATTTT. The rearrangement uses TRBV2 and TRBJ1-5; D not certain. Germline values: CDR1 SNHLY, CDR2 FYNNEI. Between the trimmed V and J ends, which lost 2 bases and 0 bases, there was a span of 11 bases. The CDR3 is 16 amino acids.

The CDR3 region is CASTLGSGVYGYTF. The CDR3 DNA reads TGTGCCAGCACCCTCGGGAGTGGAGTCTATGGCTACACCTTC. This rearrangement joins TRBV14 to TRBJ1-2; D call uncertain. Trimming left V 7 bases short and J 4 bases short, with 16 bases between. Germline V CDR1 and CDR2: SGHDN, FVKESK. The CDR3 runs 14 residues.

The CDR3 sequence: CASISGGSNQPQHF. The CDR3 DNA follows: TGTGCCAGTATCTCAGGGGGAAGCAATCAGCCCCAGCATTTT. The chain combines TRBV19 with TRBJ1-5; 7 positions match TRBD1. V dropped 7 bases and J dropped 1; count of bases not matched to a gene: 4. CDR1 is LNHDA, CDR2 SQIVND, per germline (reference sequence). The CDR3 has 14 amino acids.

The V call is TRBV2, the J call TRBJ2-1, with TRBD2 matching over 12 bases. This CDR3 has 18 amino acids. The J segment lost 5 bases and the V segment lost 4 bases, leaving 12 bases of the junction unmatched. CDR1 and CDR2 from the germline V gene are SNHLY and FYNNEI. The DNA of the CDR3 is TGTGCCAGCAGTGGAAGACTAGCGGGGGTGCGGGGGCACAATGAGCAGTTCTTC. Its translation: CASSGRLAGVRGHNEQFF.

The CDR3 DNA reads TGTGCCATCGGACCCGGACAGGGTCCAGATACGCAGTATTTT. Encoded protein: CAIGPGQGPDTQYF. The chain joins TRBV10-3 to TRBJ2-3; 8 bases align to TRBD1. V lost 8 bases to trimming and J lost 4 bases; unmatched junction nucleotides: 8. The V gene's germline CDR1 is ENHRY and CDR2 SYGVKD. The length of the CDR3 is 14 residues.

V is TRBV18 and J is TRBJ1-5; TRBD1 might be the D (5 bases). The germline CDR1 and CDR2 sequences are KGHSH and LQKENI. V was cut by 2 bases and J by 6 bases, with 11 bases left in between. The CDR3 is 14 amino acids. Written as DNA, the CDR3 is TGTGCCAGCTCACCAGAGCAGACAGCTCAGCCCCAGCATTTT. It translates to CASSPEQTAQPQHF.

On this clone itself: This same CDR3 is encoded by further DNA sequences in the sample. This rearrangement joins TRBV19 to TRBJ1-1; 8 bases fit TRBD1. The CDR3 runs 13 residues. J was trimmed by 4 bases and V by 7 bases; bases with no gene match: 5. The germline CDR1 and CDR2 sequences are LNHDA and SQIVND (reference sequence). The CDR3 bases are TGTGCCAGTACCCTAGGACAGGGCACTGAAGCTTTCTTT. This codes for CASTLGQGTEAFF.

The chain recombines TRBV18 with TRBJ1-1, with D possibly matching TRBD1 (6 bases). Looked up from germline, CDR1 is KGHSH and CDR2 is LQKENI. Trimming removed 4 bases from V and 3 bases from J, with 15 bases in between. This CDR3 spans 15 amino acids. DNA of the CDR3: TGTGCCAGCTCACAGGCTAACAGGGTTGACACTGAAGCTTTCTTT. Translation: CASSQANRVDTEAFF.

V and J are TRBV7-9 and TRBJ1-5; D unclear. V was pared by 3 bases and J by 7 bases, with 10 bases between. This CDR3 comprises 13 residues. Germline-derived CDR1 and CDR2 are SEHNR and FQNEAQ (reference sequence). CDR3: CASSLASGQPQHF. DNA for the CDR3: TGTGCCAGCAGCTTGGCCAGCGGCCAGCCCCAGCATTTT. Full variable domain (remainder filled in from reference TRBV7-9 and TRBJ1-5): DTGVSQNPRHKITKRGQNVTFRCDPISEHNRLYWYRQTLGQGPEFLTYFQNEAQLEKSRLLSDRFSAERPKGSFSTLEIQRTEQGDSAMYLCASSLASGQPQHFGDGTRLSIL.

V and J are TRBV10-3 and TRBJ2-5; 11 nucleotides match TRBD2. The CDR3 totals 14 residues. V trimming: 10 bases; J trimming: 1 base; junction bases outside the gene matches: 5. The V gene's germline CDR1 is ENHRY and CDR2 SYGVKD. CDR3 amino acids: CATRLAGGQETQYF. In DNA, the CDR3 is TGTGCCACCCGGCTAGCGGGGGGCCAAGAGACCCAGTACTTC.

This chain connects TRBV6-1 to TRBJ2-1; the D is unclear. This CDR3 region has 19 residues. Trimming took off 3 bases at V and 0 bases at J, with 21 bases between the two ends. Germline V CDR1 and CDR2: MNHNS, SASEGT. DNA of the CDR3: TGTGCCAGCAGTGATTTATTTTCATGGCGGTCCAGCTCCTACAATGAGCAGTTCTTC. Protein: CASSDLFSWRSSSYNEQFF.

V and J are TRBV4-3 and TRBJ2-5, with TRBD1 matching 8 bases. In germline, CDR1 is LGHNA, CDR2 YSLEER. J lost 3 bases, V lost 4 bases, and 1 base had no gene match. The CDR3 runs 13 residues. This CDR3 is CASSPDREETQYF. The CDR3 DNA sequence: TGCGCCAGCAGCCCGGACAGGGAAGAGACCCAGTACTTC.

This chain links TRBV19 with TRBJ1-5, with D unresolved. V was clipped by 3 bases and J by 2 bases, with 11 bases between them. Germline CDR1 is LNHDA and CDR2 is SQIVND (reference sequence). CDR3 length: 15 residues. The DNA of the CDR3 is TGTGCCAGTAGTATGGCGGCTGCTGGCAATCAGCCCCAGCATTTT. Its protein is CASSMAAAGNQPQHF.

This chain links TRBV2 with TRBJ2-7; 12 nucleotides align to TRBD2. V trimming: 7 bases; J trimming: 3 bases; junction bases outside the gene matches: 10. This CDR3 spans 16 amino acids. Germline V gene data show CDR1 as SNHLY and CDR2 as FYNNEI. In nucleotides, the CDR3 is TGTGCCAGCACTAAGGGACTAGCGGGCCTTTTCTACGAGCAGTACTTC. Translation gives CASTKGLAGLFYEQYF.

The chain links TRBV6-5 to TRBJ2-7; 9 bases are a match to TRBD2. J was trimmed by 6 bases and V by 7 bases; bases with no gene match: 7. In germline, CDR1 is MNHEY, CDR2 SVGAGI. The CDR3 sequence is 13 residues long. The CDR3 loop is CASTWRGGLEQYF. In DNA, the CDR3 is TGTGCCAGCACTTGGCGGGGGGGCCTCGAGCAGTACTTC.

This chain connects TRBV18 to TRBJ2-1; possible D gene TRBD2, 6 bases. CDR3 length equals 15 residues. The V end was cut by 0 bases, the J end by 3 bases, with 9 bases between. The V gene's germline CDR1 is KGHSH and CDR2 LQKENI. The CDR3 spells CASSPPGGDYNEQFF. The CDR3, as DNA: TGTGCCAGCTCACCACCCGGCGGGGACTACAATGAGCAGTTCTTC.

This rearrangement joins TRBV9 to TRBJ2-7; 9 bases line up with TRBD1. With 4 bases clipped from V and 6 bases from J, the junction kept 11 bases outside the gene matches. Germline lookup yields CDR1 SGDLS and CDR2 YYNGEE. The CDR3 is 15 residues long. The CDR3, as DNA: TGTGCCAGCAGCCCGCGGACAGGGGAACCTGCCGAGCAGTACTTC. Translating it yields CASSPRTGEPAEQYF.